The next 23 T cell receptor beta chains were all read from a single sample in a study of PD-L1 blockade in urothelial cancer. Assay used: immunoSEQ multiplex PCR; TCRdb lists only in-frame clones, some missing. The table has more than 75,000 clones, over 80% seen once. Documented time point: pretreatment peripheral blood. The sequenced sample was PBMCs, obtained around atezolizumab (anti-PD-L1) treatment. These receptors were obtained from a man in his 60s with urothelial cancer.

On this clone: Sequence at one end of the junction differs from germline and may be a read error. This chain's CDR3 is CASRLAGGETDTQYF. CDR3 nucleotides: TGTGCCAGCAGATTAGCGGGAGGGGAGACAGATACGCAGTATTTT. The gene calls are TRBV13 and TRBJ2-3; 11 nucleotides line up with TRBD2. CDR3 length equals 15 residues. From germline, CDR1 is PRHDT and CDR2 FYEKMQ (reference sequence).

Only one count was recorded for this clone. The rearrangement links TRBV2 to TRBJ2-2; D unresolved. This CDR3 spans 15 amino acids. Germline assignment: CDR1 SNHLY and CDR2 FYNNEI. V was shortened by 6 bases and J by 0 bases, with 11 bases between the two germline ends. In DNA, the CDR3 is TGTGCCAGCAGCCAAGAGAGCACGAACACCGGGGAGCTGTTTTTT. It is translated as CASSQESTNTGELFF.

V gene TRBV5-1 combines with J gene TRBJ2-7, with 9 bases that match TRBD2. This CDR3 spans 15 amino acids. V gave up 0 bases and J gave up 5 bases; unmatched junction bases: 6. Germline V gene lookup returns CDR1 SGHRS and CDR2 YFSETQ. CDR3 DNA sequence: TGCGCCAGCAGCTTGGGGGGGACTAGCTTCCACGAGCAGTACTTC. This gives the protein CASSLGGTSFHEQYF.

There are a few counts of this clone. CDR3 sequence: CASSAGDTQYF. CDR3 sequence (DNA): TGTGCCAGTAGTGCAGGGGATACGCAGTATTTT. The V call is TRBV19, the J call TRBJ2-3; maybe TRBD1 (5 bases). The ends were cut back, 5 bases at V and 6 bases at J, with 6 bases in the middle. Germline V lookup: CDR1 LNHDA, CDR2 SQIVND (reference sequence). There are 11 residues in the CDR3.

This clone was seen a few times. This chain uses TRBV7-9 with TRBJ2-5; tentatively, D is TRBD1 (6 bases). V gave up 5 bases and J gave up 5 bases, with 15 bases separating them. Germline V gene sequence: CDR1 SEHNR, CDR2 FQNEAQ (reference sequence). The CDR3 has 14 amino acids. This CDR3 is CASSPSQGIETQYF. CDR3 nucleotides: TGTGCCAGCAGCCCGTCTCAGGGGATCGAGACCCAGTACTTC.

The rearrangement joins TRBV19 to TRBJ2-2; 7 bases agree with TRBD1. Unmatched junction bases numbered 8, after V lost 7 bases and J lost 3 bases. CDR1 is LNHDA and CDR2 is SQIVND in the germline V gene (reference sequence). The CDR3 sequence is 15 residues long. The CDR3 loop is CASTRGDRDTGELFF. Written as DNA, the CDR3 is TGTGCCAGTACCCGCGGAGACAGGGACACCGGGGAGCTGTTTTTT.

The gene calls are TRBV10-3 and TRBJ1-4; 8 bases align to TRBD1. The germline CDR1 and CDR2 sequences are ENHRY and SYGVKD. This CDR3 has 15 amino acids. V lost 3 bases, J lost 5 bases, and 5 bases stayed unmatched. The CDR3 sequence: CAISDPDRGNEKLFF. In nucleotides, the CDR3 is TGTGCCATCAGTGATCCCGACAGGGGAAATGAAAAACTGTTTTTT.

V and J are TRBV6-1 and TRBJ2-5; 11 bases match TRBD2. The CDR3 is made up of 15 amino acids. V shed 7 bases and J 5 bases; nucleotides not matched to a gene: 9. Germline CDR1 is MNHNS and CDR2 is SASEGT. CDR3 loop: CASMRGSGGEETQYF. The CDR3 DNA is TGTGCCAGCATGAGGGGTAGCGGGGGGGAGGAGACCCAGTACTTC.

The chain couples TRBV4-3 to TRBJ2-2; possibly TRBD1 for D (6 bases). Per the germline V gene, CDR1 is LGHNA and CDR2 is YSLEER. This CDR3 is 16 amino acids long. The V and J ends lost 4 bases and 4 bases respectively, with 16 bases between them. CDR3 bases: TGCGCCAGCAGCCCAGAGTATGGGGGCGTCACCGGGGAGCTGTTTTTT. Translated: CASSPEYGGVTGELFF.

The chain links TRBV5-1 to TRBJ1-2; a possible D gene is TRBD1 (5 bases). Trimming removed 2 bases at V and 2 bases at J, with 10 bases between. Germline V CDR1 and CDR2: SGHRS, YFSETQ. The CDR3 sequence is 14 residues long. The chain's CDR3 is CASSFQTENYGYTF. As DNA, the CDR3 is TGCGCCAGCAGCTTTCAGACAGAGAACTATGGCTACACCTTC.

The chain recombines TRBV23-1 with TRBJ2-4; D is undetermined. TRBV23-1 is an ORF; its function is uncertain. The germline V and J ends were trimmed by 4 bases and 7 bases, with 11 bases remaining between them. The CDR3 consists of 13 residues. For the CDR3, the DNA is TGCGCCAGCAGTCCACCAGGTAGGAACATTCAGTACTTC. This sequence encodes CASSPPGRNIQYF.

The V gene is TRBV12-2, the J gene TRBJ1-5; TRBD1, the D gene given by the table, was not confirmed from the DNA. TRBV12-2 corresponds to a pseudogene. The CDR3 runs to 19 residues. The CDR3 loop is CASRLPSGGSFPFNQPQHF. As DNA, the CDR3 is TGTGCAAGTCGCTTACCTTCAGGGGGTTCATTCCCCTTCAATCAGCCCCAGCATTTT.

The chain carries TRBV7-6 and TRBJ1-1; D remains ambiguous. The CDR3 is made up of 14 amino acids. V lost 5 bases and J 1 base, leaving 11 bases between the germline ends. Looked up from germline, CDR1 is SGHVS and CDR2 is FNYEAQ. DNA of the CDR3: TGTGCCAGCAGCCCAGAGGCTGAGAACACTGAAGCTTTCTTT. It codes for CASSPEAENTEAFF.

The table lists this clone with a few counts. The gene calls are TRBV30 and TRBJ2-7; D possibly corresponds to TRBD1 (6 bases). The CDR3 is 14 residues long. With 3 bases removed from V and 3 bases from J, the gap between germline ends came to 15 bases. Germline V lookup: CDR1 GTSNPN, CDR2 SVGIG (reference sequence). The CDR3 coding sequence is TGTGCCTGGAGCGCTGACAGGACAAACTACGAGCAGTACTTC. Translating gives CAWSADRTNYEQYF.

The chain links TRBV30 to TRBJ1-2; D not resolved. The germline V and J ends were trimmed by 2 bases and 3 bases, with 13 bases remaining between them. This CDR3 has 14 residues. Germline assignment: CDR1 GTSNPN and CDR2 SVGIG (reference sequence). The CDR3 DNA sequence: TGTGCCTGGAGTCCCGGGGAGGGCGACTATGGCTACACCTTC. Its translation is CAWSPGEGDYGYTF.

This rearrangement joins TRBV27 to TRBJ1-5, with TRBD1 matching over 7 bases. In germline, CDR1 is MNHEY, CDR2 SMNVEV (reference sequence). Trimming took 7 bases from V and 3 from J; bases not matched to a gene: 9. The CDR3 covers 15 residues. The CDR3 region has the DNA TGTGCCAGCACCAAGGGGGCCAATACCAATCAGCCCCAGCATTTT. Encoded protein: CASTKGANTNQPQHF.

This clone was found a few times. The chain couples TRBV28 to TRBJ2-5; 7 bases line up with TRBD2. This CDR3 contains 17 residues. After removal of 3 bases from V and 2 bases from J, the junction contained 12 bases not matched to a gene. In germline, CDR1 is MDHEN, CDR2 SYDVKM. This chain's CDR3 is CASSFFGRREQQETQYF. The CDR3 DNA follows: TGTGCCAGCAGTTTTTTTGGTCGGCGGGAGCAGCAAGAGACCCAGTACTTC.

The genes are TRBV4-3 and TRBJ1-1, with D unresolved. Germline CDR1 and CDR2: LGHNA and YSLEER. This CDR3 comprises 15 residues. The germline V and J ends were trimmed by 0 bases and 0 bases, with 8 bases remaining between them. CDR3 amino acids: CASSQDVLMNTEAFF. The DNA for the CDR3 is TGCGCCAGCAGCCAAGATGTTCTAATGAACACTGAAGCTTTCTTT.

The V and J genes are TRBV18 and TRBJ2-3, with D unclear. The CDR3 runs 14 residues. Trimming pared 3 bases from V and 5 bases from J, leaving 12 bases between. The germline gives CDR1 KGHSH, CDR2 LQKENI. Here the CDR3 reads CASSPSTGGDTQYF. The CDR3 bases are TGTGCCAGCTCACCTTCAACCGGTGGAGATACGCAGTATTTT.

This rearrangement joins TRBV29-1 to TRBJ2-5; 7 nucleotides line up with TRBD1. V was pared by 6 bases and J by 5 bases, with 12 bases of the junction left unmatched. Germline CDR1 is SQVTM and CDR2 is ANQGSEA. This CDR3 contains 14 residues. CDR3 coding DNA: TGCAGCGTGGCCTTGACAGGGTTGGTGGAGACCCAGTACTTC. This codes for CSVALTGLVETQYF.

This clone was observed a single time. The chain employs TRBV5-3 and TRBJ2-7; TRBD2 matches 10 bases. TRBV5-3 belongs to the ORF category, with a function that is uncertain. The V segment lost 3 bases and the J segment 9 bases; nucleotides outside the gene matches: 3. This CDR3 has 12 residues. CDR3 in amino acids: CARSSGLAAQYF. The CDR3 bases are TGTGCCAGAAGCTCTGGACTAGCGGCGCAGTACTTC.

This clone appeared a few times. V and J are TRBV7-2 and TRBJ2-5, with D unresolved. The CDR3 runs to 12 residues. The ends were cut back, 5 bases at V and 4 bases at J, with 8 bases in the middle. CDR1 is SGHTA, CDR2 FQGNSA, per germline. CDR3 in DNA: TGTGCCAGCAGCCTACCCCGAGAGACCCAGTACTTC. This codes for CASSLPRETQYF.

This clone turned up a few times. The chain combines TRBV10-3 with TRBJ1-5; 7 bases match TRBD1. The CDR3 loop spans 15 amino acids. The trim removed 0 bases at V and 5 bases at J, leaving 4 bases unmatched. Germline assignment: CDR1 ENHRY and CDR2 SYGVKD. The CDR3 spells CAISESQGGDQPQHF. In nucleotides, the CDR3 is TGTGCCATCAGTGAGTCTCAGGGGGGCGATCAGCCCCAGCATTTT.